One and the same sample provided the 31 T cell receptor beta chains below, sequenced in a study of naive and memory T cell subsets (TCRdb year 2017). Study-wide conclusions, independent of this receptor: A few larger clonotypes were found in naive repertoires, especially CD8, and these larger clonotypes were possibly memory cells re-expressing CD45RA.

Library generation was performed with UMI-ligation and nested PCR. The instrument given in TCRdb is Illumina MiSeq. The beta constant-region primer was an equimolar mix of two oligonucleotides covering both TRBC1 and TRBC2. The ligated cDNA went through four rounds of PCR with nested alpha and beta constant-region primers together with the SP2 primer. TCRdb reanalyzed the raw reads on its own, using fastp at Q25 for trimming and MiXCR for clone calling, and kept in-frame beta chains. Rows merge per CDR3 protein into single entries with the most common DNA and genes. This sample gives roughly 100,000 distinct CDR3 sequences in total; about 14% of them show up just once. The biggest ten clones account for approximately 2.6% of the sample. Antigen specificity for these receptors is unknown. Sequencing was performed on naive CD8+ T cells from blood. According to the study, the label for this sample's cell subset or site signals: naive T cells, CD45RA high CD27+. The receptors originated from a human donor in good health.

Only a few counts were recorded for this clonotype. This chain uses TRBV28 with TRBJ1-2; D is unresolved. V was shortened by 2 bases and J by 7 bases, with 5 bases between the two germline ends. Germline V gives CDR1 MDHEN, CDR2 SYDVKM. The CDR3 extends over 11 amino acids. The chain's CDR3 is CASSLVGGYTF. CDR3 bases: TGTGCCAGCAGTTTAGTTGGTGGCTACACCTTC.

In its sample, this clonotype was seen a few times. The chain has TRBV6-6 and TRBJ2-3; the D call may be TRBD1 or TRBD2 (5 bases each). Germline V gene sequence: CDR1 MNHNY, CDR2 SVGAGI (reference sequence). The CDR3 consists of 17 residues. Trimming removed 1 base at V and 1 base at J, with 15 bases between. This chain's CDR3 is CASSYFLVGDGTDTQYF. As DNA, the CDR3 is TGTGCCAGCAGTTACTTCCTAGTCGGGGACGGCACAGATACGCAGTATTTT.

The chain couples TRBV3-1 to TRBJ2-7, with D uncertain. Between the trimmed V and J ends, which lost 2 bases and 0 bases, there was a span of 8 bases. Germline CDR1 LGHDT, CDR2 YNNKEL (reference sequence). This CDR3 spans 14 amino acids. The CDR3: CASSQPLSSYEQYF. CDR3 DNA: TGTGCCAGCAGCCAACCCCTGAGCTCCTACGAGCAGTACTTC.

V and J are TRBV7-9 and TRBJ2-1, with D unresolved. CDR1 SEHNR and CDR2 FQNEAQ come from the germline V gene (reference sequence). The V end lost 1 base, the J end lost 3 bases, and 10 bases lay between the germline ends. The CDR3 runs to 15 residues. CDR3 amino acids: CASSLGPSLYNEQFF. CDR3 nucleotides: TGTGCCAGCAGCTTAGGTCCCTCCCTCTACAATGAGCAGTTCTTC.

There are a few counts of this clonotype. CDR3 in amino acids: CASSYSHSGGTQETQYF. CDR3 sequence (DNA): TGTGCCAGCAGTTACTCGCATAGCGGGGGGACACAAGAGACCCAGTACTTC. The chain links TRBV6-5 to TRBJ2-5, with 10 bases aligning to TRBD2. The CDR3 runs 17 residues. In germline, CDR1 is MNHEY, CDR2 SVGAGI. With 0 bases clipped from V and 2 bases from J, the junction kept 6 bases outside the gene matches.

This clonotype was found once. This chain uses TRBV6-6 with TRBJ1-1; weak D call: TRBD1 (6 bases). This CDR3 has 15 residues. V dropped 2 bases and J dropped 2 bases, with 12 bases sitting between them. Germline V gene lookup returns CDR1 MNHNY and CDR2 SVGAGI (reference sequence). DNA for the CDR3: TGTGCCAGCAGTTACGGAGGGACAAAAAACACTGAAGCTTTCTTT. Its protein product is CASSYGGTKNTEAFF.

Ten or more counts support this clonotype. The chain recombines TRBV4-3 with TRBJ1-2; 9 positions match TRBD1. The germline V gene encodes CDR1 LGHNA and CDR2 YSLEER. The V segment lost 0 bases and the J segment 8 bases; nucleotides outside the gene matches: 10. The CDR3 runs to 16 residues. The CDR3 loop is CASSQDRGTGNGGYTF. The DNA for the CDR3 is TGCGCCAGCAGCCAAGATCGCGGGACAGGGAACGGAGGCTACACCTTC.

The chain recombines TRBV2 with TRBJ2-7, with unresolved D. This CDR3 spans 14 amino acids. Trimming removed 7 bases at V and 2 bases at J, with 15 bases between. Germline V gene sequence: CDR1 SNHLY, CDR2 FYNNEI. This CDR3 reads CASTPPSATYEQYF. The CDR3 DNA follows: TGTGCCAGCACGCCCCCTTCGGCTACCTACGAGCAGTACTTC.

This clonotype was found a few times. The chain links TRBV4-1 to TRBJ1-4; a weak D match, TRBD1 (6 bases). The CDR3 extends over 14 amino acids. Germline-derived CDR1 and CDR2 are MGHRA and YSYEKL. Trimming removed 8 bases from V and 6 bases from J, with 16 bases in between. The CDR3 reads CASSGRGIDEKLFF. CDR3 in DNA: TGCGCCAGCTCAGGGAGGGGGATTGATGAAAAACTGTTTTTT.

As for this clonotype: It may be a read error: a sequence one base away is much more abundant. The chain employs TRBV12-3 or TRBV12-4 and TRBJ2-5; 10 nucleotides match TRBD1. This CDR3 is built from 14 residues. V shed 5 bases and J 5 bases; nucleotides not matched to a gene: 5. This CDR3 is CASSDRGQRETQYF. CDR3 DNA: TGTGCCAGCAGTGACAGGGGGCAGCGGGAGACCCAGTACTTC.

This clonotype was seen a few times. V and J are TRBV18 and TRBJ2-1; maybe TRBD1 (6 bases). Deletions cut 0 bases from V and 2 bases from J, with 8 bases between. CDR3 length: 15 amino acids. CDR1 KGHSH and CDR2 LQKENI come from the germline V gene. The CDR3 here is CASSPPGAPYNEQFF. CDR3 coding DNA: TGTGCCAGCTCACCACCGGGGGCCCCCTACAATGAGCAGTTCTTC.

This clonotype was recorded a few times. The gene calls are TRBV4-3 and TRBJ2-1; 10 bases fit TRBD2. Per the germline V gene, CDR1 is LGHNA and CDR2 is YSLEER. The CDR3 runs to 15 residues. The ends lost 1 base at V and 10 bases at J; junction bases unmatched: 7. For the CDR3, the DNA is TGCGCCAGCAGCCAAGCCCTGCTACTAGCGGGGGAGCAGTTCTTC. It yields the protein CASSQALLLAGEQFF.

This clonotype was observed a few times. The CDR3 sequence: CASSGGFAYEQYF. The CDR3 nucleotides read TGTGCCAGTTCTGGGGGATTCGCATACGAGCAGTACTTC. The genes are TRBV14 and TRBJ2-7; the D call may be TRBD1 or TRBD2 (5 bases each). Trimming shortened V by 9 bases and J by 4 bases, and 16 bases separated the two germline ends. The CDR3 loop spans 13 amino acids. CDR1 and CDR2 from the germline V gene are SGHDN and FVKESK.

This clonotype came up many times. The chain carries TRBV25-1 and TRBJ2-7, with 12 bases fitting TRBD2. J lost 5 bases, V lost 10 bases, and 6 bases had no gene match. The length of the CDR3 is 13 residues. Germline V lookup: CDR1 MGHDK, CDR2 SYGVNS. As DNA, the CDR3 is TGTGCCACCGGACTAGCGGGATCCCACGAGCAGTACTTC. Its protein product is CATGLAGSHEQYF.

This clonotype turned up a few times. The gene calls are TRBV7-9 and TRBJ2-7; D gene unclear. The germline V gene encodes CDR1 SEHNR and CDR2 FQNEAQ (reference sequence). This CDR3 spans 15 amino acids. V lost 1 base and J lost 9, with 19 bases in between. This CDR3 reads CASSLGYEQPIPQYF. CDR3 DNA sequence: TGTGCCAGCAGCTTAGGGTACGAACAGCCTATTCCGCAGTACTTC.

The chain links TRBV6-6 to TRBJ2-3; 8 positions agree with TRBD2. This CDR3 comprises 20 residues. Germline CDR1 MNHNY, CDR2 SVGAGI (reference sequence). Unmatched junction bases numbered 19, after V lost 0 bases and J lost 5 bases. CDR3 in amino acids: CASSYSLPSGSPLQLDTQYF. CDR3 bases: TGTGCCAGCAGTTACTCGCTCCCAAGCGGGAGCCCCCTCCAGTTAGATACGCAGTATTTT.

Points on this clonotype: This sequence may be a read error, since a much larger clone differs from it by one base. The CDR3 nucleotides read TGTGCCAGCAGTTGCCGGACTACTCTATGTTGGTCCTACAATGAGCAGTTCTTC. Translated: CASSCRTTLCWSYNEQFF. The genes are TRBV28 and TRBJ2-1; weak D call: TRBD2 (6 bases). Trimming removed 4 bases at V and 1 base at J, with 20 bases between. The germline gives CDR1 MDHEN, CDR2 SYDVKM. CDR3 length equals 18 residues.

Concerning this clonotype: This may be a read error: a much more frequent sequence differs by one nucleotide. The chain combines TRBV28 with TRBJ2-7; D is unclear. Germline V gene sequence: CDR1 MDHEN, CDR2 SYDVKM. CDR3 size: 13 residues. In nucleotides, the CDR3 is TGTGCCATAGAGCGCTCAAGTCGCTACGAGCAGCACTTC. Translation gives CAIERSSRYEQHF.

This clonotype showed up many times. This rearrangement joins TRBV13 to TRBJ1-1; 9 bases are a match to TRBD1. V shed 6 bases, J shed 8 bases, and the junction held 10 bases outside the gene matches. This CDR3 contains 14 residues. CDR1 PRHDT and CDR2 FYEKMQ come from the germline V gene (reference sequence). The CDR3 DNA reads TGTGCCAGCAGTACCGACAGGGGGTATCCGGAAGCTTTCTTT. The encoded protein is CASSTDRGYPEAFF.

The chain uses TRBV4-3 and TRBJ2-7; 8 bases agree with TRBD1. With V trimmed by 0 bases and J by 6 bases, 25 bases remained unmatched. This CDR3 spans 21 amino acids. Germline V gene lookup returns CDR1 LGHNA and CDR2 YSLEER. CDR3 nucleotides: TGCGCCAGCAGCCAAGAGTTAAGATCCGGGACAGGACTACCCTCGTTTGGCGAGCAGTACTTC. Amino acid sequence: CASSQELRSGTGLPSFGEQYF.

This clonotype came up a few times. This chain joins TRBV20-1 and TRBJ2-7; perhaps TRBD1 as D (6 bases). This CDR3 is 13 amino acids long. V lost 5 bases to trimming and J lost 0 bases, with 11 bases between them. Germline-derived CDR1 and CDR2 are DFQATT and SNEGSKA (reference sequence). The CDR3 is CSAPRDNSYEQYF. The CDR3 DNA is TGCAGTGCTCCTCGGGACAACTCCTACGAGCAGTACTTC.

This clonotype was seen many times. This chain connects TRBV20-1 to TRBJ2-7, with D perhaps TRBD1 or TRBD2 (5 bases each). The germline V and J ends were trimmed by 8 bases and 2 bases, with 13 bases remaining between them. CDR1 is DFQATT, CDR2 SNEGSKA, per germline (reference sequence). The CDR3 sequence is 12 residues long. The CDR3 DNA is TGCAGTTCCCGCCGGGGACCCTACGAGCAGTACTTC. Protein sequence: CSSRRGPYEQYF.

The CDR3 here is CASGAAGHTGELFF. CDR3 DNA sequence: TGTGCCAGCGGAGCAGCCGGTCACACCGGGGAGCTGTTTTTT. This chain joins TRBV12-3 or TRBV12-4 and TRBJ2-2; D not resolved. The CDR3 is 14 residues long. Trimming left V 8 bases short and J 3 bases short, with 13 bases between.

The chain links TRBV27 to TRBJ1-1; D unresolved. Germline CDR1 and CDR2: MNHEY and SMNVEV (reference sequence). With 2 bases removed from V and 4 bases from J, the gap between germline ends came to 14 bases. The CDR3 extends over 15 amino acids. For the CDR3, the DNA is TGTGCCAGCAGTTTACCGGGGAGGGTGGGCACTGAAGCTTTCTTT. Amino acids: CASSLPGRVGTEAFF.

This clonotype was seen only a few times. V and J are TRBV20-1 and TRBJ2-7, with a weak D call TRBD1 (5 bases). There are 12 residues in the CDR3. The germline V gene has CDR1 DFQATT and CDR2 SNEGSKA (reference sequence). Trimming left V 6 bases short and J 3 bases short, with 12 bases between. The CDR3 sequence: CSAQDKIYEQYF. Here the CDR3 DNA reads TGCAGTGCCCAGGACAAAATCTACGAGCAGTACTTC.

The V call is TRBV29-1, the J call TRBJ2-1, with a possible D match to TRBD2 (6 bases). Germline loops: CDR1 SQVTM, CDR2 ANQGSEA. The CDR3 covers 15 residues. Trimming stripped 3 bases from V and 1 base from J, with 13 bases between. The CDR3 spells CSVDGGVISYNEQFF. The CDR3 DNA sequence: TGCAGCGTTGACGGGGGAGTGATTTCCTACAATGAGCAGTTCTTC.

This clonotype showed up just a few times. This chain connects TRBV29-1 to TRBJ1-3; D is unclear. This CDR3 has 11 residues. Between the trimmed V and J ends, which lost 6 bases and 4 bases, there was a span of 7 bases. Germline CDR1 SQVTM, CDR2 ANQGSEA. CDR3 DNA: TGCAGCGTGCCGCAGGGAAACACCATATATTTT. This codes for CSVPQGNTIYF.

In this sample, this clonotype turned up a few times. J is TRBJ2-7 and V is TRBV28; the D gene is possibly TRBD2 (5 bases). Trimming removed 6 bases at V and 2 bases at J, with 23 bases between. This CDR3 contains 17 residues. Germline V CDR1 and CDR2: MDHEN, SYDVKM. The CDR3: CASRGLLPAQVTYEQYF. The CDR3, as DNA: TGTGCCAGCAGAGGACTCCTCCCGGCGCAAGTGACCTACGAGCAGTACTTC. Looking up the rest from reference TRBV28 and TRBJ2-7 gives the full variable domain: DVKVTQSSRYLVKRTGEKVFLECVQDMDHENMFWYRQDPGLGLRLIYFSYDVKMKEKGDIPEGYSVSREKKERFSLILESASTNQTSMYLCASRGLLPAQVTYEQYFGPGTRLTVT.

The gene calls are TRBV5-5 and TRBJ2-7; D may be TRBD1 (6 bases). The CDR3 is 13 residues long. The V end was cut by 6 bases, the J end by 3 bases, with 13 bases between. Germline V gene sequence: CDR1 SGHKS, CDR2 YYEKEE (reference sequence). The CDR3 coding sequence is TGTGCCAGCATCCTGGGGGCGGGCTACGAGCAGTACTTC. Its translation: CASILGAGYEQYF.

Of note for this clonotype: Germline is not matched at one junction end, which may reflect a read error. This chain uses TRBV20-1 with TRBJ1-4, with 9 bases that match TRBD1. The CDR3 is 14 amino acids. Germline-derived CDR1 and CDR2 are DFQATT and SNEGSKA (reference sequence). Here the CDR3 DNA reads TGCGGTGCCCGGCCCGGGACAGGGCTTGAAAAACTGTTTTTT. Encoded protein: CGARPGTGLEKLFF.

This chain links TRBV13 with TRBJ1-2; D might be TRBD1 (6 bases). V lost 5 bases to trimming and J lost 6 bases, with 13 bases between them. Germline assignment: CDR1 PRHDT and CDR2 FYEKMQ (reference sequence). This CDR3 contains 13 residues. The CDR3 protein is CASSKQGRDGYTF. The CDR3 DNA follows: TGTGCCAGCAGCAAACAGGGTCGGGATGGCTACACCTTC. Full variable domain (missing parts from reference TRBV13 and TRBJ1-2): AAGVIQSPRHLIKEKRETATLKCYPIPRHDTVYWYQQGPGQDPQFLISFYEKMQSDKGSIPDRFSAQQFSDYHSELNMSSLELGDSALYFCASSKQGRDGYTFGSGTRLTVV.